The 2 T cell receptor beta chains below come from one sample, sequenced in a study of vaccination and CD4 T cells after COVID-19. Cultured CD4+ T cells had their DNA profiled by the Oncomine TCR Beta short-read assay. TCRdb used MiXCR to reprocess the PCR reads, holding one entry per CDR3 protein. The sample holds more than 6,500 distinct CDR3 sequences, approximately 48% seen once. Specified treatment: 10-day PBMC culture with coronavirus spike peptide pools or control peptides (ViraFEST assay). Investigators obtained the unexposed donor's CD4+ T cells before the COVID-19 pandemic (2011-2018). Their target antigens are unknown. Input material: CD4+ T cells from blood, cultured in vitro. The receptors stem from a human donor in good health.

The CDR3 DNA reads TGTGCCAGCAGTGAACAGGGGGTCGCCGAGCAGTACTTC. Translated, it gives CASSEQGVAEQYF. The rearrangement joins TRBV6-1 to TRBJ2-7; TRBD1 aligns across 7 bases. This CDR3 spans 13 amino acids. The V and J ends lost 2 bases and 6 bases, in that order; junction bases with no gene match: 4. CDR1 and CDR2 from the germline V gene are MNHNS and SASEGT.

This chain uses TRBV6-1 with TRBJ1-2, with no clear D. Germline V gene sequence: CDR1 MNHNS, CDR2 SASEGT. V lost 2 bases and J lost 7, with 11 bases in between. CDR3 length: 13 amino acids. CDR3 sequence: CASSETWQSGYTF. The CDR3 DNA reads TGTGCCAGCAGTGAAACGTGGCAGAGTGGCTACACCTTC.